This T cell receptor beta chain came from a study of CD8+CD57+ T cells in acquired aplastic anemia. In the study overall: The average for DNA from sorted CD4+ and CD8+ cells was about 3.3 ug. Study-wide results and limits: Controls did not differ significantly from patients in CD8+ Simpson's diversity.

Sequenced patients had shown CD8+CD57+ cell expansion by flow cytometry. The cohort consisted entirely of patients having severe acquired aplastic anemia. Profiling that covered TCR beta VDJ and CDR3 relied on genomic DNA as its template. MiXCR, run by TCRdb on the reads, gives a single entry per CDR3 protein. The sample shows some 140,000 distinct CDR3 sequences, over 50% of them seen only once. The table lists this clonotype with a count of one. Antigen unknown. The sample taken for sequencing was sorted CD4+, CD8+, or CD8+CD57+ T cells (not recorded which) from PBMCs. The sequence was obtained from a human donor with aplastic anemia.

CDR3 sequence: CASSARGTGDIYEQYF. The CDR3 DNA reads as TGTGCCAGCAGTGCTAGGGGGACAGGGGATATCTACGAGCAGTACTTC. The chain is built from TRBV2 and TRBJ2-7; 10 positions agree with TRBD1. The CDR3 has 16 amino acids. Germline CDR1 SNHLY, CDR2 FYNNEI. Trimming took 4 bases from V and 3 from J; bases not matched to a gene: 9.